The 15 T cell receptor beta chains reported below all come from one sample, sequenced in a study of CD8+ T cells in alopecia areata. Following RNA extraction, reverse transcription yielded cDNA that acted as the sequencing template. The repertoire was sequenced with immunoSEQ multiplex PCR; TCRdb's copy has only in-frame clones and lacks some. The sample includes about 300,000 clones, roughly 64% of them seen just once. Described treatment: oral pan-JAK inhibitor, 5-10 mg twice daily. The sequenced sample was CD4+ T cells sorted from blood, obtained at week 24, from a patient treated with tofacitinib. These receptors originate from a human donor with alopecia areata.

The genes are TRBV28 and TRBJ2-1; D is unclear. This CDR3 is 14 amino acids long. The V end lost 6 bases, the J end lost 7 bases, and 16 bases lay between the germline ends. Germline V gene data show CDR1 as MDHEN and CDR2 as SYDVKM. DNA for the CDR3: TGTGCCAGCAGACCCCCTGACCAGGCGAATGAGCAGTTCTTC. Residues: CASRPPDQANEQFF.

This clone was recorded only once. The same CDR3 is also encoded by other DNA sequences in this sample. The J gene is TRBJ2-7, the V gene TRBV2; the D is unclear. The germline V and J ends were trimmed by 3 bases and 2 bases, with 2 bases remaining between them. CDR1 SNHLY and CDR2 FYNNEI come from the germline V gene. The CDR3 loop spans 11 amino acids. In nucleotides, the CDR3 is TGTGCCAGCAGTGAGACCTACGAGCAGTACTTC. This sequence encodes CASSETYEQYF.

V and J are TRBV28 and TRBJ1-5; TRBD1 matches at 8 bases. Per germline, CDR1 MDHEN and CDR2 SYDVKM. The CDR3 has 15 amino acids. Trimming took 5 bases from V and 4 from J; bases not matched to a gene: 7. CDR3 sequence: CASSVTDRDNQPQHF. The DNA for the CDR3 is TGTGCCAGCAGTGTCACGGACAGGGATAATCAGCCCCAGCATTTT.

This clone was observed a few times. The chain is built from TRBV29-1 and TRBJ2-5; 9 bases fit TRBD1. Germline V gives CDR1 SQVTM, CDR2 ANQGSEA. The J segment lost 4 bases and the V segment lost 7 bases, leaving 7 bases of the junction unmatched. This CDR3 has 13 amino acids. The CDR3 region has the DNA TGCAGCGCTGGGACAGGGCGTGTAGAGACCCAGTACTTC. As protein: CSAGTGRVETQYF.

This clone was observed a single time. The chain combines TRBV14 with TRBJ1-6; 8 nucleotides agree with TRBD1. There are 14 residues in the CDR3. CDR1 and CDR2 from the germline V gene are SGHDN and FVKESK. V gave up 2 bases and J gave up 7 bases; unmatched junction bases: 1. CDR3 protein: CASSQRQGNSPLHF. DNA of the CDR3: TGTGCCAGCAGCCAACGACAGGGGAATTCACCCCTCCACTTT.

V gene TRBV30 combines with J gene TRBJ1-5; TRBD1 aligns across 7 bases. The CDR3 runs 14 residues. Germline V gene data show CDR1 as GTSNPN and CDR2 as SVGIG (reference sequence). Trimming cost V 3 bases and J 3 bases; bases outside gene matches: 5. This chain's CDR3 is CAWSGQVPNQPQHF. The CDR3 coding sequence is TGTGCCTGGAGCGGACAGGTACCCAATCAGCCCCAGCATTTT.

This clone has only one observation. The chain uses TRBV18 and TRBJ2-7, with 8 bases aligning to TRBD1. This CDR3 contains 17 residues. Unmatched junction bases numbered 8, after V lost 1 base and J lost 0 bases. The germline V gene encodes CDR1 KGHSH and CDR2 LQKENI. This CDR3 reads CASSPLVQGASSYEQYF. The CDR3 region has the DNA TGTGCCAGCTCACCACTTGTCCAGGGGGCAAGCTCCTACGAGCAGTACTTC. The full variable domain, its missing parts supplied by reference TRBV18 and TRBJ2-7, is NAGVMQNPRHLVRRRGQEARLRCSPMKGHSHVYWYRQLPEEGLKFMVYLQKENIIDESGMPKERFSAEFPKEGPSILRIQQVVRGDSAAYFCASSPLVQGASSYEQYFGPGTRLTVT.

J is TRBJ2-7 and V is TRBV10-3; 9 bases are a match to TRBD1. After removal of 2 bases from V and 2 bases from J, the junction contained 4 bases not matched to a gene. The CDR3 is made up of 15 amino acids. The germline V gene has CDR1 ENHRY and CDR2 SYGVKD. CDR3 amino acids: CAISEEGQGAYEQYF. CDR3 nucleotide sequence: TGTGCCATCAGTGAGGAGGGACAGGGAGCCTACGAGCAGTACTTC.

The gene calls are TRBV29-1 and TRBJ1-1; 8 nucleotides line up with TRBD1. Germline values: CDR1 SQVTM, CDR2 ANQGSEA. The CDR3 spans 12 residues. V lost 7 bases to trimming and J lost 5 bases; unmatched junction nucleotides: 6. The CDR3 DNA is TGCAGCGGCGACAGGGGAGGGACTGAAGCTTTCTTT. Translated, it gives CSGDRGGTEAFF.

This chain's CDR3 is CASSRSGGARDTQYF. The CDR3 nucleotides read TGTGCCAGCAGCCGTAGCGGGGGAGCCCGGGATACGCAGTATTTT. The rearrangement joins TRBV7-2 to TRBJ2-3; 9 bases are a match to TRBD2. The trim removed 5 bases at V and 6 bases at J, leaving 9 bases unmatched. The CDR3 consists of 15 residues. From germline, CDR1 is SGHTA and CDR2 FQGNSA.

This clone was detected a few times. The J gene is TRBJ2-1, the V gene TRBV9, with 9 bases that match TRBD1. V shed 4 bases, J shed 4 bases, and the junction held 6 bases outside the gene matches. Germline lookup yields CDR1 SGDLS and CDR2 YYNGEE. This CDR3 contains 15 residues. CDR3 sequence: CASSPRDRAYNEQFF. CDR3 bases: TGTGCCAGCAGCCCACGGGACAGGGCTTACAATGAGCAGTTCTTC.

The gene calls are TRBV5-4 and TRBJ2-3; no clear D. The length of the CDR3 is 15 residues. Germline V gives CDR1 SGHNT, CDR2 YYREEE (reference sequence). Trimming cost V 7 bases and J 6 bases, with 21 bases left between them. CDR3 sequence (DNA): TGTGCCAGCTCCTACGCGAACCGAAGGTGGGATACGCAGTATTTT. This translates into CASSYANRRWDTQYF.

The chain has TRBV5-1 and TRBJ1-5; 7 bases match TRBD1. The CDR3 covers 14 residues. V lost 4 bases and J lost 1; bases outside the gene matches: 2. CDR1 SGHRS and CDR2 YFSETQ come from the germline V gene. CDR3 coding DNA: TGCGCCAGCAGCCAGGGGGAAAGCAATCAGCCCCAGCATTTT. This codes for CASSQGESNQPQHF.

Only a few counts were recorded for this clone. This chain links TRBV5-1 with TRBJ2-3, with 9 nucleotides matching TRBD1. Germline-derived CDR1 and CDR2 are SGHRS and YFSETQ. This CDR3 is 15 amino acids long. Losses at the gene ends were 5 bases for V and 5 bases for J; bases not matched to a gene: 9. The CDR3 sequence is CASSSGQGIIDTQYF. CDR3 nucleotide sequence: TGCGCCAGCAGTTCCGGACAGGGGATCATAGATACGCAGTATTTT.

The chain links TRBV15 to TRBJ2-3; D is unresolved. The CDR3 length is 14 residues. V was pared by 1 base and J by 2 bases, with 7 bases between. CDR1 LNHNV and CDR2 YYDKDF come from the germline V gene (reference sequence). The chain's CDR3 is CATSRGGPTDTQYF. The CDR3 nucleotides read TGTGCCACCAGCAGAGGTGGGCCCACAGATACGCAGTATTTT.